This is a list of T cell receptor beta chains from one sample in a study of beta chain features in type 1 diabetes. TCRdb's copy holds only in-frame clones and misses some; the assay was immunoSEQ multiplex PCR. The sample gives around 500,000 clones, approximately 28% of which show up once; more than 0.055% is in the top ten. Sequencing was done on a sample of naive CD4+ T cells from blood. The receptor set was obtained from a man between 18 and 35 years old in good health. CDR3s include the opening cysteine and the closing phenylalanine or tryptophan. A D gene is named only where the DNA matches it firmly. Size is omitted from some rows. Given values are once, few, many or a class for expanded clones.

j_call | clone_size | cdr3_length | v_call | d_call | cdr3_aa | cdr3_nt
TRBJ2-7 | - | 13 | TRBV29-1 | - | CSVGGQAAYEQYF | TGCAGCGTCGGGGGCCAGGCAGCCTACGAGCAGTACTTC
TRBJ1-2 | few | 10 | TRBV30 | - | CAWNLYGYTF | TGTGCCTGGAACCTCTATGGCTACACCTTC
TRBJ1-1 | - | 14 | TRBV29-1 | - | CSVMGHLLDTEAFF | TGCAGCGTGATGGGACACCTGCTAGACACTGAAGCTTTCTTT
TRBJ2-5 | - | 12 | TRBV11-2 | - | CASSLERETQYF | TGTGCCAGCAGCTTAGAACGAGAGACCCAGTACTTC
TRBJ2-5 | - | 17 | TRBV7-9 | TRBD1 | CASRRSGTGAFQETQYF | TGTGCCAGCAGGAGATCCGGGACAGGGGCTTTTCAAGAGACCCAGTACTTC
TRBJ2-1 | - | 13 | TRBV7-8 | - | CASRQVNYNEQFF | TGTGCCAGCAGACAGGTAAATTACAATGAGCAGTTCTTC
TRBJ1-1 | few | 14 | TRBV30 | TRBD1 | CAWSVSGQAPEAFF | TGTGCCTGGAGTGTAAGTGGACAGGCCCCAGAAGCTTTCTTT
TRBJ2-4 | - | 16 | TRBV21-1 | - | CASSPWGISAKNIQYF | TGTGCCAGCAGCCCCTGGGGTATTTCGGCCAAAAACATTCAGTACTTC
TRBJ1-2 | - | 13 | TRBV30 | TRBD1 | CAWRRGPGGGYTF | TGTGCCTGGAGGAGGGGGCCAGGAGGTGGCTACACCTTC
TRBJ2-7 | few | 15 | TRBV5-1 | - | CASSPSGSYSYEQYF | TGCGCCAGCAGCCCCTCGGGCAGCTACTCCTACGAGCAGTACTTC
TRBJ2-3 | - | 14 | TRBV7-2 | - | CASSLRGAADTQYF | TGTGCCAGCAGCCTGAGAGGAGCGGCAGATACGCAGTATTTT
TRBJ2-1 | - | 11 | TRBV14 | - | CASSQGPKQFF | TGTGCCAGCAGCCAAGGTCCAAAGCAGTTCTTC
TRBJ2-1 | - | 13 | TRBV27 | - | CASKEGAYNEQFF | TGTGCCAGCAAGGAGGGAGCCTACAATGAGCAGTTCTTC
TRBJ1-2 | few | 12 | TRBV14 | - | CASSLGTIGYTF | TGTGCCAGCAGCCTCGGGACAATCGGCTACACCTTC
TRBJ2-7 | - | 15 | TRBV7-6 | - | CASSLAEPLSYEQYF | TGTGCCAGCAGCTTAGCGGAACCACTTTCCTACGAGCAGTACTTC
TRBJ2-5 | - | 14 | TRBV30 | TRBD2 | CAWASGGAQETQYF | TGTGCCTGGGCTAGCGGGGGGGCACAAGAGACCCAGTACTTC
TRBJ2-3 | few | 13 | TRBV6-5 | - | CASTLAGGDTQYF | TGTGCCAGCACTCTAGCCGGTGGAGATACGCAGTATTTT
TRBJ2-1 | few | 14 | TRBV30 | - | CAWSVVYSYNEQFF | TGTGCCTGGAGTGTAGTCTACTCCTACAATGAGCAGTTCTTC
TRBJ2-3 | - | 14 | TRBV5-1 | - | CASSLPSSTDTQYF | TGCGCCAGCAGCTTACCGTCTAGCACAGATACGCAGTATTTT
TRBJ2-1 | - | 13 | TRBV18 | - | CASSPLRVNEQFF | TGTGCCAGCTCACCCCTACGCGTGAATGAGCAGTTCTTC
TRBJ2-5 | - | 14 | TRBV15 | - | CATSRALAQETQYF | TGTGCCACCAGCAGAGCTCTAGCGCAAGAGACCCAGTACTTC
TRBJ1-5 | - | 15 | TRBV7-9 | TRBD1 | CASSPTGGGNQPQHF | TGTGCCAGCAGCCCTACAGGGGGCGGCAATCAGCCCCAGCATTTT
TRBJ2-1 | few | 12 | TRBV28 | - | CASSSDRNEQFF | TGTGCCAGCAGCTCCGACCGGAATGAGCAGTTCTTC
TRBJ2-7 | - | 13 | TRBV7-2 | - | CASSSRQGGEQYF | TGTGCCAGCAGCAGTAGACAGGGAGGGGAGCAGTACTTC
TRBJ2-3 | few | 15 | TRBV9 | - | CASSVVADVGYTQYF | TGTGCCAGCAGCGTAGTGGCGGACGTTGGGTATACGCAGTATTTT
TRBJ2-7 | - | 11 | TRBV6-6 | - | CASSVSYEQYF | TGTGCCAGCAGTGTGTCCTACGAGCAGTACTTC
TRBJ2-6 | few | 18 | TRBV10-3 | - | CAISESPGGFSGANVLTF | TGTGCCATCAGTGAGTCCCCCGGTGGGTTCTCTGGGGCCAACGTCCTGACTTTC
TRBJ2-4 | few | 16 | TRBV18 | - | CASSPQGWDAKNIQYF | TGTGCCAGCTCACCACAAGGGTGGGATGCCAAAAACATTCAGTACTTC
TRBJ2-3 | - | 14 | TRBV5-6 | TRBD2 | CASSLAGATDTQYF | TGTGCCAGCAGCTTAGCGGGAGCGACAGATACGCAGTATTTT
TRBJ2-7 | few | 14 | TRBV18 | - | CASSPRTQPYEQYF | TGTGCCAGCTCACCACGGACCCAGCCCTACGAGCAGTACTTC
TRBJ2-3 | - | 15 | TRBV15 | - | CATSRGGEFADTQYF | TGTGCCACCAGCAGAGGGGGGGAATTCGCAGATACGCAGTATTTT
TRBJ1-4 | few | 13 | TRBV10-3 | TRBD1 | CAISESPTGTGGF | TGTGCCATCAGTGAGTCCCCCACCGGGACAGGGGGGTTT
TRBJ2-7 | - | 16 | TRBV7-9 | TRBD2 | CASSSARASGRGEQYF | TGTGCCAGCAGCTCCGCCCGGGCTAGCGGGAGGGGCGAGCAGTACTTC
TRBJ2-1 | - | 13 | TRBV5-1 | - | CASRRDSYHEQFF | TGCGCCAGCAGACGCGACAGTTACCATGAGCAGTTCTTC
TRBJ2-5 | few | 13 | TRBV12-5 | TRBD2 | CASGLAGGETQYF | TGTGCTAGTGGGCTAGCGGGAGGGGAGACCCAGTACTTC